These T cell receptor beta chains were read from a single sample in a study of blood T cell repertoires in COVID-19. Clones were read by immunoSEQ multiplex PCR, and TCRdb kept only the in-frame ones, dropping some. The sample has about 220,000 clones, roughly 84% seen once. Sequences were obtained from PBMCs or T cells enriched from blood (not recorded which). These receptors were obtained from a woman between 40 and 55 years old who had recovered from COVID-19. The CDR3 runs from the conserved cysteine through the conserved F or W. The order of the fields is V gene, D gene, clone size, J gene, CDR3 protein, CDR3 DNA. The D gene is left open where the match is weak. The listing skips clone size in some rows; elsewhere it reads once, few, many or a size class.

>TRBV2|-|many|TRBJ1-2
CASKTVINYGYTF
TGTGCCAGCAAGACAGTGATAAACTATGGCTACACCTTC
>TRBV7-9|TRBD1|few|TRBJ1-6
CASSSGDSYNSPLHF
TGTGCCAGCAGCTCAGGGGACAGCTATAATTCACCCCTCCACTTT
>TRBV5-1|-|once|TRBJ2-3
CASSSQIQVADTQYF
TGCGCCAGCAGCTCACAGATACAGGTTGCAGATACGCAGTATTTT
>TRBV2|TRBD1|-|TRBJ1-2
CASSVQGSYGYTF
TGTGCCAGCAGTGTACAGGGGTCTTATGGCTACACCTTC
>TRBV6-2/TRBV6-3|TRBD2|-|TRBJ2-1
CASSYSRRGRTNNEQFF
TGTGCCAGCAGTTACTCCCGCCGCGGGAGGACTAACAATGAGCAGTTCTTC
>TRBV18|-|-|TRBJ2-1
CASSPSDSGSSSYNEQFF
TGTGCCAGCTCACCGTCTGACAGCGGGTCTAGCTCCTACAATGAGCAGTTCTTC
>TRBV7-8|TRBD2|-|TRBJ2-1
CASSFTSGRSYNEQFF
TGTGCCAGCAGCTTTACTAGCGGGAGATCCTACAATGAGCAGTTCTTC
>TRBV7-2|-|-|TRBJ2-7
CASSSGLEQYF
TGTGCCAGCAGCTCGGGTCTCGAGCAGTACTTC
>TRBV11-2|TRBD2|few|TRBJ2-3
CASSPGLAATDTQYF
TGTGCCAGCAGCCCTGGACTAGCGGCCACAGATACGCAGTATTTT
>TRBV11-3|-|-|TRBJ2-5
CASSLSPQAQETQYF
TGTGCCAGCAGCCTCTCCCCCCAGGCCCAAGAGACCCAGTACTTC
>TRBV23-1|-|-|TRBJ1-1
CASSKTGTNTEAFF
TGCGCCAGCAGTAAGACAGGAACCAACACTGAAGCTTTCTTT
>TRBV5-1|TRBD1|once|TRBJ1-6
CASRTGTGDSPLHF
TGCGCCAGCAGGACCGGGACAGGGGATTCACCCCTCCACTTT
>TRBV27|TRBD2|-|TRBJ2-2
CASSPPSGLAGITGELFF
TGTGCCAGCAGTCCACCCTCGGGACTAGCGGGAATCACCGGGGAGCTGTTTTTT
>TRBV25-1|-|-|TRBJ1-4
CASSDTGTGHGEKLFF
TGTGCCAGCAGTGACACCGGCACAGGGCATGGTGAAAAACTGTTTTTT
>TRBV14|-|-|TRBJ2-7
CASSQARGEQYF
TGTGCCAGCAGCCAAGCGCGGGGCGAGCAGTACTTC
>TRBV2|-|few|TRBJ1-5
CASSEEGDQPQHF
TGTGCCAGCAGTGAAGAAGGGGATCAGCCCCAGCATTTT
>TRBV2|-|-|TRBJ2-2
CASTALGARSTGELFF
TGTGCCAGCACCGCCCTGGGGGCCAGAAGCACCGGGGAGCTGTTTTTT